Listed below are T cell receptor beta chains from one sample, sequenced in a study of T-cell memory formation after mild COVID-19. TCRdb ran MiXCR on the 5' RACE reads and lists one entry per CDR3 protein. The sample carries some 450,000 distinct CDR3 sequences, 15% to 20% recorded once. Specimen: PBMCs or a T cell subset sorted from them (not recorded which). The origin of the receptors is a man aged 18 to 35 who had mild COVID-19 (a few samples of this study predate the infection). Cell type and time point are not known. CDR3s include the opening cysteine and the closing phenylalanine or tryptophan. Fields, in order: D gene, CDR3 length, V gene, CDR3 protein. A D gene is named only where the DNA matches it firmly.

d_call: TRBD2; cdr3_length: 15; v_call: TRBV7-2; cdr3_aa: CASSLVPSGGETQYF
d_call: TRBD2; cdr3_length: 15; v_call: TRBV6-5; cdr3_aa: CASSTSGGAGNEQFF
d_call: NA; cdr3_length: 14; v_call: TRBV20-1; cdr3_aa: CSARDPGQLYEQYF
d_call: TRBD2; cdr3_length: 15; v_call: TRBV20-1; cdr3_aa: CSARSTSGVKDTQYF
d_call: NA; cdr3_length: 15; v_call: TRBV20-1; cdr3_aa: CSARGRGANVDTQYF
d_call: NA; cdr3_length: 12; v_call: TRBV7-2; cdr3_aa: CASSRTLYGYTF
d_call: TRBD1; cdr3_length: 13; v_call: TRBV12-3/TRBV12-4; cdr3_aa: CASSGQENQPQHF
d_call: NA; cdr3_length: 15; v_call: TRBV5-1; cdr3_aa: CASSLDRDSLLEQYF
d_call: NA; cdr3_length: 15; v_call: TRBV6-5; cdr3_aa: CASSYSGGDSYEQYF
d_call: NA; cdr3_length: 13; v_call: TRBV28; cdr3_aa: CASTQPPGTEAFF
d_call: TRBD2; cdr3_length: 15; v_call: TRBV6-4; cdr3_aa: CASSPTSAPFWEQFF
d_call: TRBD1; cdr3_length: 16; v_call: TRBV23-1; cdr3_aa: CASSHLDRYSYNEQFF
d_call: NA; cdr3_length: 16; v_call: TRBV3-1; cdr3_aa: CASSIGTQPANEKLFF
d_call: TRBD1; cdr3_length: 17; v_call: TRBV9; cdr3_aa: CASSARIGQGAADTQYF
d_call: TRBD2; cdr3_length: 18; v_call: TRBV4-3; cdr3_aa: CASSQGTSGGDVVDTQYF
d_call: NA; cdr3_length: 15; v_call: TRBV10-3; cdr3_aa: CAISESRAGSGGYTF
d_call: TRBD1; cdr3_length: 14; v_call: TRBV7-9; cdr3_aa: CASSIQGPTDTQYF